The present T cell receptor beta chain was sequenced within a study of T cell responses to AZD1222 COVID-19 vaccine. Trimming removed 7 bases from V and 0 bases from J, with 16 bases in between. CDR3 length equals 16 residues. CDR1 and CDR2 (germline): LNHDA, SQIVND (reference sequence). The table came from immunoSEQ multiplex PCR; TCRdb's copy has only in-frame clones and leaves some out. The sample lists some 150,000 clones, 75% to 85% occurring once. Findings of the study overall: Seropositivity was recorded at baseline in only a handful of AZD1222 recipients. Repertoires in all cases were sampled only once the peak T cell response had passed. Clonal diversity was possibly underestimated; the donors were predominantly white British and more often female.

A note on this clone: The antigen remains undetermined.

The sequences come from peripheral blood, collected 28 days after the second dose of the MenACWY control vaccine. This clonotype originated in an adult who received the MenACWY meningococcal vaccine as a control. The chain is built from TRBV19 and TRBJ2-1; D may correspond to TRBD1 or TRBD2 (6 bases each). The CDR3 DNA reads as TGTGCCAGTACCTCCCAGGGGCGGGACTCCTACAATGAGCAGTTCTTC. Amino acids: CASTSQGRDSYNEQFF.